Below, 28 T cell receptor beta chains from the same sample are listed, as sequenced in a study of blood T cell repertoires in COVID-19. Using immunoSEQ multiplex PCR, the repertoire was profiled, and TCRdb retains in-frame clones only, with some absent. The data show some 300,000 clones, around nine tenths seen once. Material: PBMCs or T cells enriched from blood (not recorded which). These receptors originate from a woman aged 25 to 45 who had recovered from COVID-19.

This clone was detected only a few times. V and J are TRBV3-1 (or the pseudogene TRBV3-2) and TRBJ1-1, with D maybe TRBD1 (6 bases). Germline CDR1 LGHDT, CDR2 YNNKEL (reference sequence). This CDR3 has 14 residues. The germline V and J ends were trimmed by 3 bases and 5 bases, with 13 bases remaining between them. CDR3 in DNA: TGTGCCAGCAGCCATAATACAGGGAGAACTGAAGCTTTCTTT. Residues: CASSHNTGRTEAFF.

The chain combines TRBV28 with TRBJ1-1; D is unclear. V was trimmed by 10 bases and J by 5 bases, leaving 11 bases between them. The CDR3 spans 11 residues. In germline, CDR1 is MDHEN, CDR2 SYDVKM. CDR3 residues: CATRRVTEAFF. The DNA of the CDR3 is TGTGCCACCCGGAGGGTTACTGAAGCTTTCTTT. The complete variable domain, with remaining parts taken from reference TRBV28 and TRBJ1-1, reads DVKVTQSSRYLVKRTGEKVFLECVQDMDHENMFWYRQDPGLGLRLIYFSYDVKMKEKGDIPEGYSVSREKKERFSLILESASTNQTSMYLCATRRVTEAFFGQGTRLTVV.

The J gene is TRBJ2-7, the V gene TRBV12-3 or TRBV12-4, with TRBD1 identical over 9 bases. The V gene end was trimmed by 6 bases and the J gene end by 3 bases; junction bases not matched to a gene: 0. The CDR3 length is 12 residues. The CDR3 protein is CASRGQGYEQYF. In DNA form, the CDR3 reads TGTGCCAGCAGGGGACAGGGCTACGAGCAGTACTTC.

This clone was recorded only once. The sample carries other DNA sequences with the same CDR3. The chain employs TRBV29-1 and TRBJ2-7; 7 bases align to TRBD1. The CDR3 is 15 amino acids. V shed 0 bases, J shed 0 bases, and the junction held 5 bases outside the gene matches. In germline, CDR1 is SQVTM, CDR2 ANQGSEA. CDR3 sequence reads: CSVEDRTGTSYEQYF. DNA for the CDR3: TGCAGCGTTGAAGATCGGACAGGCACCTCCTACGAGCAGTACTTC.

The chain couples TRBV2 to TRBJ2-7, with D perhaps matching TRBD2 (5 bases). The CDR3 spans 12 residues. Germline V lookup: CDR1 SNHLY, CDR2 FYNNEI. With 3 bases removed from V and 6 bases from J, the gap between germline ends came to 9 bases. This CDR3 reads CASSDEGLEQYF. CDR3 nucleotides: TGTGCCAGCAGTGACGAGGGTCTCGAGCAGTACTTC.

The V and J genes are TRBV18 and TRBJ1-4; D is unclear. V was trimmed by 6 bases and J by 4 bases, leaving 9 bases between them. Per germline, CDR1 KGHSH and CDR2 LQKENI. This CDR3 is 13 amino acids long. The CDR3 sequence is CASSGLINEKLFF. The CDR3 DNA reads TGTGCCAGCTCCGGACTAATTAATGAAAAACTGTTTTTT.

This chain uses TRBV29-1 with TRBJ2-5, with D perhaps TRBD1 (5 bases). This CDR3 contains 12 residues. Germline CDR1 reads SQVTM; CDR2 reads ANQGSEA. V lost 6 bases and J 1 base, leaving 9 bases between the germline ends. DNA of the CDR3: TGCAGCGTGAGACAGTTCCAAGAGACCCAGTACTTC. Translating it yields CSVRQFQETQYF.

V and J are TRBV21-1 and TRBJ1-1. TRBV21-1 is flagged as a pseudogene. The CDR3 extends over 13 amino acids. CDR3: CASKGGRGTEAFF. In DNA form, the CDR3 reads TGTGCCAGCAAGGGAGGGCGGGGAACTGAAGCTTTCTTT.

The chain is built from TRBV12-3 or TRBV12-4 and TRBJ2-7; D uncertain. V lost 5 bases, J lost 6 bases, and 11 bases lay in between. The CDR3 has 12 amino acids. The CDR3 sequence is CASSRIPSEQYF. The CDR3, as DNA: TGTGCCAGCAGTCGAATTCCTAGCGAGCAGTACTTC.

The chain couples TRBV18 to TRBJ2-3; no firm D call. The CDR3 consists of 15 residues. Germline lookup yields CDR1 KGHSH and CDR2 LQKENI. V lost 6 bases and J lost 2, with 15 bases in between. CDR3 residues: CASSAVPDTTDTQYF. CDR3 nucleotide sequence: TGTGCCAGCTCCGCCGTCCCAGATACCACAGATACGCAGTATTTT. The full variable domain, in which reference TRBV18 and TRBJ2-3 provide the parts outside the CDR3, is NAGVMQNPRHLVRRRGQEARLRCSPMKGHSHVYWYRQLPEEGLKFMVYLQKENIIDESGMPKERFSAEFPKEGPSILRIQQVVRGDSAAYFCASSAVPDTTDTQYFGPGTRLTVL.

This chain uses TRBV6-5 with TRBJ2-7, with TRBD2 matching over 8 bases. V shed 0 bases and J 3 bases; nucleotides not matched to a gene: 4. Germline V CDR1 and CDR2: MNHEY, SVGAGI. CDR3 length equals 15 residues. CDR3 DNA sequence: TGTGCCAGCAGTTACTCGTACAGCGGGAGCTACGAGCAGTACTTC. Translation gives CASSYSYSGSYEQYF.

V usage is TRBV29-1 and J usage is TRBJ2-1, with D possibly TRBD2 on 7 matching bases. The V gene's germline CDR1 is SQVTM and CDR2 ANQGSEA. The germline V and J ends were trimmed by 4 bases and 6 bases, with 13 bases remaining between them. The CDR3 loop spans 13 amino acids. In DNA form, the CDR3 reads TGCAGCGTTGCTGGGGGGGCTCGCAATGAGCAGTTCTTC. This codes for CSVAGGARNEQFF.

The chain combines TRBV4-2 with TRBJ2-1; 12 bases map to TRBD2. The germline V gene encodes CDR1 LGHNA and CDR2 YNFKEQ. V was clipped by 4 bases and J by 9 bases; unmatched bases: 10. The CDR3 has 16 residues. The CDR3 DNA is TGTGCCAGCAGCCGCATACTAGCGGGAGGCACCAGTGAGCAGTTCTTC. Translated: CASSRILAGGTSEQFF.

The rearrangement links TRBV28 to TRBJ2-1; 12 nucleotides agree with TRBD2. The CDR3 has 18 amino acids. V dropped 3 bases and J dropped 7; count of bases not matched to a gene: 13. The germline CDR1 and CDR2 sequences are MDHEN and SYDVKM. The chain's CDR3 is CASSFSDHETSGSNEQFF. The CDR3 DNA follows: TGTGCCAGCAGTTTCTCAGACCACGAGACTAGCGGGAGTAATGAGCAGTTCTTC.

Of note for this clone: The same CDR3 can be traced to other DNA sequences in this sample. The J gene is TRBJ2-7, the V gene TRBV6-5, with TRBD1 matching 8 bases. The V gene end was trimmed by 6 bases and the J gene end by 3 bases; junction bases not matched to a gene: 4. This CDR3 is built from 13 residues. Looked up from germline, CDR1 is MNHEY and CDR2 is SVGAGI. Here the CDR3 reads CASSRGQGYEQYF. The CDR3 DNA is TGTGCCAGCAGCCGCGGACAGGGCTACGAGCAGTACTTC.

The genes are TRBV9 and TRBJ1-3; D is uncertain. The ends were cut back, 5 bases at V and 4 bases at J, with 10 bases in the middle. This CDR3 is 13 amino acids long. Germline CDR1 reads SGDLS; CDR2 reads YYNGEE. CDR3 DNA sequence: TGTGCCAGCAGTGCGAGAACCGGAAACACCATATATTTT. Protein product: CASSARTGNTIYF. The full variable domain, in which reference TRBV9 and TRBJ1-3 provide the parts outside the CDR3, is DSGVTQTPKHLITATGQRVTLRCSPRSGDLSVYWYQQSLDQGLQFLIQYYNGEERAKGNILERFSAQQFPDLHSELNLSSLELGDSALYFCASSARTGNTIYFGEGSWLTVV.

This clone was found a few times. V gene TRBV11-2 combines with J gene TRBJ2-7; D is possibly TRBD1 (5 bases). Germline assignment: CDR1 SGHAT and CDR2 FQNNGV. Trimming left V 5 bases short and J 6 bases short, with 14 bases between. The CDR3 is 13 residues long. Here the CDR3 reads CASSAPTDFEQYF. In DNA, the CDR3 is TGTGCCAGCAGCGCACCGACAGATTTCGAGCAGTACTTC.

The rearrangement uses TRBV6-5 and TRBJ2-7; TRBD1 matches at 8 bases. Germline CDR1 MNHEY, CDR2 SVGAGI. The CDR3 has 16 residues. The V segment lost 2 bases and the J segment 5 bases; nucleotides outside the gene matches: 11. The CDR3, as DNA: TGTGCCAGCAGTTACCCATTCGTACAGGGGGATAACGAGCAGTACTTC. It is translated as CASSYPFVQGDNEQYF.

This clone was picked up one time. As DNA, the CDR3 is TGTGCCAGCAGTTCCGGGACTAGACTTATGGGAGACGAGCAGTACTTC. Amino acids: CASSSGTRLMGDEQYF. The V gene is TRBV13, the J gene TRBJ2-7; 8 nucleotides line up with TRBD2. This CDR3 has 16 amino acids. V trimming: 6 bases; J trimming: 5 bases; junction bases outside the gene matches: 15. CDR1 PRHDT and CDR2 FYEKMQ come from the germline V gene (reference sequence).

This chain joins TRBV28 and TRBJ2-7; maybe TRBD1 (5 bases). V gave up 6 bases and J gave up 6 bases, with 12 bases separating them. Germline V CDR1 and CDR2: MDHEN, SYDVKM. The CDR3 spans 12 residues. As DNA, the CDR3 is TGTGCCAGCAGACTGAGACAGTCCGAGCAGTACTTC. Protein: CASRLRQSEQYF.

The chain carries TRBV7-9 and TRBJ2-1; possibly TRBD2 for D (5 bases). V was cut by 0 bases and J by 8 bases, with 20 bases left in between. Germline CDR1 SEHNR, CDR2 FQNEAQ (reference sequence). The CDR3 loop spans 17 amino acids. CDR3 sequence reads: CASSLAKKRTAYDEQFF. In nucleotides, the CDR3 is TGTGCCAGCAGCTTAGCGAAGAAGCGGACTGCTTACGATGAGCAGTTCTTC.

The chain couples TRBV2 to TRBJ2-1; TRBD1 matches at 9 bases. From germline, CDR1 is SNHLY and CDR2 FYNNEI. V was clipped by 6 bases and J by 15 bases; unmatched bases: 6. The CDR3 sequence is 11 residues long. The CDR3 nucleotides read TGTGCCAGCAGAGGGACAGGGATTAGGTTCTTC. Its protein is CASRGTGIRFF.

The chain couples TRBV3-1 (or the pseudogene TRBV3-2) to TRBJ2-3, with D possibly being TRBD2 (5 bases). V gave up 4 bases and J gave up 4 bases, with 12 bases separating them. The CDR3 sequence is 14 residues long. Germline CDR1 and CDR2: LGHDT and YNNKEL (reference sequence). The CDR3 loop reads CASSRAQRADTQYF. The CDR3 DNA is TGTGCCAGCAGCCGGGCTCAGAGGGCAGATACGCAGTATTTT.

The chain has TRBV30 and TRBJ2-1; D not resolved. The CDR3 consists of 11 residues. The V gene's germline CDR1 is GTSNPN and CDR2 SVGIG (reference sequence). V lost 4 bases and J lost 8, with 9 bases in between. Here the CDR3 reads CAWTGSHEQFF. For the CDR3, the DNA is TGTGCCTGGACAGGCAGCCATGAGCAGTTCTTC.

The gene calls are TRBV5-6 and TRBJ2-7; D perhaps matches TRBD2 (5 bases). The CDR3 has 16 amino acids. Germline V gene lookup returns CDR1 SGHDT and CDR2 YYEEEE. The germline V and J ends were trimmed by 2 bases and 2 bases, with 17 bases remaining between them. This CDR3 is CASSFGIAAFPYEQYF. DNA of the CDR3: TGTGCCAGCAGCTTCGGGATTGCAGCGTTCCCCTACGAGCAGTACTTC.

The genes are TRBV6-5 and TRBJ1-1; 7 bases align to TRBD1. The V and J ends lost 4 bases and 5 bases, in that order; junction bases with no gene match: 10. CDR1 is MNHEY and CDR2 is SVGAGI in the germline V gene. The CDR3 extends over 15 amino acids. The CDR3 sequence: CASSSLDRDGTEAFF. CDR3 nucleotides: TGTGCCAGCAGTTCCCTCGACAGGGATGGGACTGAAGCTTTCTTT.

This clone has just one count. This chain joins TRBV29-1 and TRBJ2-5; D perhaps matches TRBD2 (7 bases). Germline V gene sequence: CDR1 SQVTM, CDR2 ANQGSEA. The CDR3 loop spans 14 amino acids. V lost 2 bases to trimming and J lost 4 bases, with 14 bases between them. Here the CDR3 reads CSVERRGEGETQYF. The CDR3 bases are TGCAGCGTTGAACGAAGGGGGGAGGGAGAGACCCAGTACTTC.

The V gene is TRBV29-1, the J gene TRBJ2-3; no definite D call. Germline assignment: CDR1 SQVTM and CDR2 ANQGSEA. This CDR3 contains 11 residues. V gave up 7 bases and J gave up 6 bases, with 11 bases separating them. The CDR3 DNA reads as TGCAGCGCGCTCCTTGGCGATACGCAGTATTTT. Translated: CSALLGDTQYF.